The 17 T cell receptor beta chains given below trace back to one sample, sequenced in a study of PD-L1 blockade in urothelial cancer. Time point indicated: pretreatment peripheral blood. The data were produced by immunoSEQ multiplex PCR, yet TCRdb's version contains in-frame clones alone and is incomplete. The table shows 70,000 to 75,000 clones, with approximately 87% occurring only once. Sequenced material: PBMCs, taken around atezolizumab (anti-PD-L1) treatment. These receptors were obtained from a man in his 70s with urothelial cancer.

The DNA of the CDR3 is TGTGCCAGCAGCTTAGCGGGCACTGGGGAGCAGTACTTC. Its protein is CASSLAGTGEQYF. This chain connects TRBV7-2 to TRBJ2-7; D not certain. Germline values: CDR1 SGHTA, CDR2 FQGNSA. V shed 0 bases and J shed 7 bases, with 10 bases lying between them. This CDR3 region has 13 residues.

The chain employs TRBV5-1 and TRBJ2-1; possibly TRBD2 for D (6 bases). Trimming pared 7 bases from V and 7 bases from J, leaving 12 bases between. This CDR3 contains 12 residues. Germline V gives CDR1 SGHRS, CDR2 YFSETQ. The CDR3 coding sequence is TGCGCCAGCGGGCTAGCGAGGAATGAGCAGTTCTTC. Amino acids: CASGLARNEQFF.

CDR3 loop: CASSPPQGVYGNTIYF. DNA of the CDR3: TGTGCCAGTAGTCCGCCCCAGGGGGTGTATGGAAACACCATATATTTT. The V and J genes are TRBV19 and TRBJ1-3; TRBD1 matches at 7 bases. This CDR3 spans 16 amino acids. Germline V gives CDR1 LNHDA, CDR2 SQIVND (reference sequence). The J segment lost 3 bases and the V segment lost 5 bases, leaving 10 bases of the junction unmatched.

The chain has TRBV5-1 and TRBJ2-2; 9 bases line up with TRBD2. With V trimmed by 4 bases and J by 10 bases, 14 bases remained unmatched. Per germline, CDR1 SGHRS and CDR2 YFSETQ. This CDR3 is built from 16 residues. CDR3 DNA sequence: TGCGCCAGCAGCCCGTGGTTAGTAGCGGGGGCTGAGGAGCTGTTTTTT. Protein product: CASSPWLVAGAEELFF. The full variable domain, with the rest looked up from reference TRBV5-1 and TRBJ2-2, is KAGVTQTPRYLIKTRGQQVTLSCSPISGHRSVSWYQQTPGQGLQFLFEYFSETQRNKGNFPGRFSGRQFSNSRSEMNVSTLELGDSALYLCASSPWLVAGAEELFFGEGSRLTVL.

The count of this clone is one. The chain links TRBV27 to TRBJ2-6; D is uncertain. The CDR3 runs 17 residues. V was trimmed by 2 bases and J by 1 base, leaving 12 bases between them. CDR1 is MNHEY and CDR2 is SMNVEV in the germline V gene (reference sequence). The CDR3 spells CASSLTLSRSGANVLTF. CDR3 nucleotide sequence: TGTGCCAGCAGTTTAACCCTTAGCCGATCTGGGGCCAACGTCCTGACTTTC.

CDR3 sequence (DNA): TGTGCCTGGAGTGTAGGGAGTGACGCAGATACGCAGTATTTT. This gives the protein CAWSVGSDADTQYF. This chain uses TRBV30 with TRBJ2-3; D may be TRBD2 (5 bases). The CDR3 length is 14 residues. V gave up 0 bases and J gave up 4 bases, with 11 bases separating them. The germline CDR1 and CDR2 sequences are GTSNPN and SVGIG (reference sequence). The full variable domain, completed using reference TRBV30 and TRBJ2-3, is SQTIHQWPATLVQPVGSPLSLECTVEGTSNPNLYWYRQAAGRGLQLLFYSVGIGQISSEVPQNLSASRPQDRQFILSSKKLLLSDSGFYLCAWSVGSDADTQYFGPGTRLTVL.

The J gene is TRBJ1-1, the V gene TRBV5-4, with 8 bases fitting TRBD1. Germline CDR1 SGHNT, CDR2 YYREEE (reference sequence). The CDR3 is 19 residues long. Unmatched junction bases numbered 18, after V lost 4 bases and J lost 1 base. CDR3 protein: CASSPPGGRWVSGNTEAFF. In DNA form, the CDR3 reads TGTGCCAGCAGCCCCCCAGGGGGCCGGTGGGTATCGGGGAACACTGAAGCTTTCTTT.

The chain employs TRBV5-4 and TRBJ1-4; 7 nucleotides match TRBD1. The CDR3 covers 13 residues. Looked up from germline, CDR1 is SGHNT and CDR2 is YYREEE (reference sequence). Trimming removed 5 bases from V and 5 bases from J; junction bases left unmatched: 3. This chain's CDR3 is CASRKQGNEKLFF. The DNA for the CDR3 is TGTGCCAGCAGGAAACAGGGGAATGAAAAACTGTTTTTT.

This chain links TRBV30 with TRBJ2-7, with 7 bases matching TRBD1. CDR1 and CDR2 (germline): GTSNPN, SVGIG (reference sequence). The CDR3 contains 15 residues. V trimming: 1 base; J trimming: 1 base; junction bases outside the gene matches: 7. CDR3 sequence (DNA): TGTGCCTGGAGTGGGGCGACAGGGTGGTCCTACGAGCAGTACTTC. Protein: CAWSGATGWSYEQYF.

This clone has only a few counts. The CDR3 DNA reads as TGTGCCAGCTCACCAGGGACTCTGGCCTTCCAAGAGACCCAGTACTTC. As protein: CASSPGTLAFQETQYF. This rearrangement joins TRBV18 to TRBJ2-5; D may be TRBD2 (6 bases). The germline V gene encodes CDR1 KGHSH and CDR2 LQKENI. Trimming removed 2 bases at V and 1 base at J, with 14 bases between. The CDR3 extends over 16 amino acids.

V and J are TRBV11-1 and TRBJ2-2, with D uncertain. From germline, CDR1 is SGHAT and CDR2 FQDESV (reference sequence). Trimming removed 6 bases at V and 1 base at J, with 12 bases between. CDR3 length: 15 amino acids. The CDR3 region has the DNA TGTGCCAGCAGTCCTAGACGGAAGAACACCGGGGAGCTGTTTTTT. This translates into CASSPRRKNTGELFF.

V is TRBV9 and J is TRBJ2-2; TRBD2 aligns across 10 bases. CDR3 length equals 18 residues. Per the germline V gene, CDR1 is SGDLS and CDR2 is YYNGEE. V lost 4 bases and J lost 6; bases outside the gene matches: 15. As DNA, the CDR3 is TGTGCCAGCAGCCCTAGACCCAGCGGGAGGGCCTTAGCCGGGGAGCTGTTTTTT. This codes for CASSPRPSGRALAGELFF.

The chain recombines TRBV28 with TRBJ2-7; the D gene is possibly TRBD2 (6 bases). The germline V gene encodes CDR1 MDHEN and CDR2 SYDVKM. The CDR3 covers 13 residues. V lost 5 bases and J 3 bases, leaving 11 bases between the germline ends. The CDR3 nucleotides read TGTGCCAGCAGTCCCCCGGGGGACTACGAGCAGTACTTC. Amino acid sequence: CASSPPGDYEQYF.

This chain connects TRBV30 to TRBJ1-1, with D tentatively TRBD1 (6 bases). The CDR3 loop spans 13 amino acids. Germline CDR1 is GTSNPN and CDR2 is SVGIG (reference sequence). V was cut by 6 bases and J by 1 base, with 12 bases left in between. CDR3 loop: CACLGGRNTEAFF. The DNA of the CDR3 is TGTGCCTGTTTAGGGGGAAGGAACACTGAAGCTTTCTTT. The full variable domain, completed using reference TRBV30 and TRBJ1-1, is SQTIHQWPATLVQPVGSPLSLECTVEGTSNPNLYWYRQAAGRGLQLLFYSVGIGQISSEVPQNLSASRPQDRQFILSSKKLLLSDSGFYLCACLGGRNTEAFFGQGTRLTVV.

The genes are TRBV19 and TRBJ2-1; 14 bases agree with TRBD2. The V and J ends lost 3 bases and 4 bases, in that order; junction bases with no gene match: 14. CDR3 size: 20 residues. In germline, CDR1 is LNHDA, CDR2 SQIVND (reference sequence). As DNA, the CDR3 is TGTGCCAGTAGTATCCCATCTACCGGGACTAGCGGGGGCCCATACAATGAGCAGTTCTTC. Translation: CASSIPSTGTSGGPYNEQFF.

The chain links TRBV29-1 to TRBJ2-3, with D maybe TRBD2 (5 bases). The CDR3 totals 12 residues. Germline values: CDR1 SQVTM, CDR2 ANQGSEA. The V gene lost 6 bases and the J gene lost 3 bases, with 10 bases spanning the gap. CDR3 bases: TGCAGCGTCCTGAGAGGGACAGATACGCAGTATTTT. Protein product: CSVLRGTDTQYF.

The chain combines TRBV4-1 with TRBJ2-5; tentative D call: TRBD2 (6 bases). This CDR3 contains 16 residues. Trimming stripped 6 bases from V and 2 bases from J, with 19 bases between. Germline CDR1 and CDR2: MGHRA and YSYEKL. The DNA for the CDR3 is TGCGCCAGCAGTCGATTGGGCGGGAATGAACAAGAGACCCAGTACTTC. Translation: CASSRLGGNEQETQYF.